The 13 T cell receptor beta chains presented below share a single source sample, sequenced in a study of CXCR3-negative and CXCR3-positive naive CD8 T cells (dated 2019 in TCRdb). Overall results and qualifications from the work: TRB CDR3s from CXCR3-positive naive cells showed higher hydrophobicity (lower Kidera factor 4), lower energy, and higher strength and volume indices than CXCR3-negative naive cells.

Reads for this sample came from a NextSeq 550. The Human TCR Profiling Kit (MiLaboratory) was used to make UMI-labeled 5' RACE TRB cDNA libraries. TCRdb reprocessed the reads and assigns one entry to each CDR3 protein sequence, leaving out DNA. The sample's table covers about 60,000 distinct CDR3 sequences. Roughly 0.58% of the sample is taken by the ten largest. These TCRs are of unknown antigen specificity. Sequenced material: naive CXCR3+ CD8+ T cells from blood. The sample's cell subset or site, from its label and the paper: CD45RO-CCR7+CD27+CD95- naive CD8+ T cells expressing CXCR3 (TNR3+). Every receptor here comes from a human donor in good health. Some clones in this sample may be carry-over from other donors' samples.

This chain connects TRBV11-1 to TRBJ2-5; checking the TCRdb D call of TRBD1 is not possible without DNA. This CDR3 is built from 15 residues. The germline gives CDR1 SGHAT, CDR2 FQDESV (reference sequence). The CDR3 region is CASSVRGRVQETQYF. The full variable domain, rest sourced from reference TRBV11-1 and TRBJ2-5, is EAEVAQSPRYKITEKSQAVAFWCDPISGHATLYWYRQILGQGPELLVQFQDESVVDDSQLPKDRFSAERLKGVDSTLKIQPAELGDSAMYLCASSVRGRVQETQYFGPGTRLLVL.

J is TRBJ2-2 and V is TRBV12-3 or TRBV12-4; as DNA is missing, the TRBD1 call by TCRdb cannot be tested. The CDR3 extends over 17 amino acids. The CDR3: CASSLRPGTGVGGELFF.

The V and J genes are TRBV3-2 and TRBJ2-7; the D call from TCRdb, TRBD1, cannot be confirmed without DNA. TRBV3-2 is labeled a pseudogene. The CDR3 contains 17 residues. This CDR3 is CASSQGRTGQSRNEQYF.

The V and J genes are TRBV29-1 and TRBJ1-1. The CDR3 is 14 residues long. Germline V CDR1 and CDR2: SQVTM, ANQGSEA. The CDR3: CSASGSLLNTEAFF.

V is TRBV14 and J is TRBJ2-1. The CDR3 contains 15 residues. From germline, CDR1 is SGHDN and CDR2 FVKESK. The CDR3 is CASSQEGGAYNEQFF.

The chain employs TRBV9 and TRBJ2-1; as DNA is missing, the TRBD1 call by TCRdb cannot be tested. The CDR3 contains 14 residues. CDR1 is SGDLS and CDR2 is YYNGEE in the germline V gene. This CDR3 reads CASTPVGSTDEQFF.

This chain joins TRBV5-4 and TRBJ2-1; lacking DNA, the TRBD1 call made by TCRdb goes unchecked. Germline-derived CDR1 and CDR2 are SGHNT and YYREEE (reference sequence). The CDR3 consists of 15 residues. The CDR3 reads CASSLSAGGDNEQFF.

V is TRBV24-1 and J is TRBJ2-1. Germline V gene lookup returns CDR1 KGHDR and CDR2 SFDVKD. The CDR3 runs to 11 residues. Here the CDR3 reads CASRAGNEQFF.

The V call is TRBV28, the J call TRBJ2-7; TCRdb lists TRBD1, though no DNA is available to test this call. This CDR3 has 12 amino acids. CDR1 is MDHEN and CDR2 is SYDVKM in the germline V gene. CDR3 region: CASSLSGNEQYF.

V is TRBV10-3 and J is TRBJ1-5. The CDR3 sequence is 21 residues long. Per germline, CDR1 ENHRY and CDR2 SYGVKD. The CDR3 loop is CAITSWRDGSPGTMNYQPQHF.

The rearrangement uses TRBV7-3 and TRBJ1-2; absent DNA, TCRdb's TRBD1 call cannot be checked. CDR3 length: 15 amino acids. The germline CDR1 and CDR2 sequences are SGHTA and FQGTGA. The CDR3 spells CASSLSPTGIYGYTF.

The CDR3 sequence is CASSAKDGASTDTQYF. V and J are TRBV7-9 and TRBJ2-3. This CDR3 region has 16 residues. Germline loops: CDR1 SEHNR, CDR2 FQNEAQ (reference sequence).

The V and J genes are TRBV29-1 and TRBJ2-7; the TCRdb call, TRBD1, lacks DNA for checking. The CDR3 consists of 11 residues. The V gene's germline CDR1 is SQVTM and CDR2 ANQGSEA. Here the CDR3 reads CSVDLASRQYF.